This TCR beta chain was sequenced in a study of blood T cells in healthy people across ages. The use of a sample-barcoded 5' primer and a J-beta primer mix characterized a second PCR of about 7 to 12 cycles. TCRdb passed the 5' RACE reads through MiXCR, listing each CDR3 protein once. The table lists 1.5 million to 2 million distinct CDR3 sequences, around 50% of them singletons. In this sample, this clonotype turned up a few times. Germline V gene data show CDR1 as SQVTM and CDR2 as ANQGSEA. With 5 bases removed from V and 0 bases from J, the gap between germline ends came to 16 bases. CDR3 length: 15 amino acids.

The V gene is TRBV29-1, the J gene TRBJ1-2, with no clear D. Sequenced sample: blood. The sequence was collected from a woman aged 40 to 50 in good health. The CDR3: CSVSGLVPTNYGYTF. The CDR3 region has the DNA TGCAGCGTTTCGGGATTGGTACCAACTAACTATGGCTACACCTTC.